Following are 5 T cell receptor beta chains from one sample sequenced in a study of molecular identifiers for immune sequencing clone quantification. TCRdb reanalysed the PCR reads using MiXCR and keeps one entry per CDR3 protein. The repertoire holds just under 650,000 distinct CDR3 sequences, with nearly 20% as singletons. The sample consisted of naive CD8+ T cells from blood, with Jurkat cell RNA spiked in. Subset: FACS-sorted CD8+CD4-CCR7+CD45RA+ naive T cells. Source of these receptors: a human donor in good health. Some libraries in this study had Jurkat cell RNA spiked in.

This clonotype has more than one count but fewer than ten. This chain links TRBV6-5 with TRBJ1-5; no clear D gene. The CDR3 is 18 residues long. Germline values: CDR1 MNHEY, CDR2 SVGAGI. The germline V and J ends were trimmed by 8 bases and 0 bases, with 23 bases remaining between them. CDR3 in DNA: TGTGCCAGCCGGCAGACGGGATTCCTCGATTATAGCAATCAGCCCCAGCATTTT. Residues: CASRQTGFLDYSNQPQHF.

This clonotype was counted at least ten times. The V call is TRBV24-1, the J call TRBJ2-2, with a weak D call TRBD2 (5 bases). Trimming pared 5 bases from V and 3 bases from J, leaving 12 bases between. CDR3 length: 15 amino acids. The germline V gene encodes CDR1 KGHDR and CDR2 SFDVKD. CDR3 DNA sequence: TGTGCCACCAGTGGGATAGTGGAGGACACCGGGGAGCTGTTTTTT. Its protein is CATSGIVEDTGELFF.

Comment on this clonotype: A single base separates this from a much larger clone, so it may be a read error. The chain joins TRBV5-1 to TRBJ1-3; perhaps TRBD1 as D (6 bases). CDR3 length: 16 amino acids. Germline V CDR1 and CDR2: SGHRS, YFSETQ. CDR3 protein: CTSSLDRTPSGNTIYF. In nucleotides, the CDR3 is TGCACCAGCAGCCTCGACAGGACTCCCTCTGGAAACACCATATATTTT.

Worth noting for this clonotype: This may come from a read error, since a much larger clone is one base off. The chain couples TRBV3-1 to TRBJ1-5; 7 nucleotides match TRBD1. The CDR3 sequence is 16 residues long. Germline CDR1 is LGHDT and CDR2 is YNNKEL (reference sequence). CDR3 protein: CVSSQETGNSNQPQHF. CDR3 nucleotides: TGTGTCAGCAGCCAGGAGACAGGGAATAGCAATCAGCCCCAGCATTTT.

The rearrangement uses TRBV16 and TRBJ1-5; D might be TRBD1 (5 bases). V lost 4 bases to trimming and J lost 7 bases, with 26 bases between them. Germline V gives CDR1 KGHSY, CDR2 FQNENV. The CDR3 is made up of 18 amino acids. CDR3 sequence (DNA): TGTGCCAGCAGCCTGAAACGGGGGGAAGCTAGTCGAAGGCAGCCCCAGCATTTT. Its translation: CASSLKRGEASRRQPQHF.